The entry that follows covers one TCR beta chain sequence. The antigen remains undetermined. The ends were cut back, 0 bases at V and 1 base at J, with 9 bases in the middle. The length of the CDR3 is 15 residues. The germline gives CDR1 LGHNA, CDR2 YSLEER. The sample originates from a study of CD8 T cells in Susac syndrome. At the level of the study: Roughly eight of the sequenced Susac syndrome patients were in remission, and six had active disease. General observations from the study: Clonal expansion was not observed in the Susac syndrome CD4+ T cell repertoires.

A quantity of about 0.45 to 1 ug RNA underwent reverse transcription using random hexamers. TCRdb reprocessed the immunoSEQ multiplex PCR reads with MiXCR, giving one entry per CDR3 protein. The sample consists of over 150,000 distinct CDR3 sequences, 90% to 96% of them appearing once. J is TRBJ1-2 and V is TRBV4-3; D not resolved. The receptor was derived from a human donor with Susac syndrome. Sequencing was carried out using CD4+ T cells from PBMCs. This chain's CDR3 is CASSQDIGVNYGYTF. CDR3 in DNA: TGCGCCAGCAGCCAAGATATCGGGGTTAACTATGGCTACACCTTC.